This is a list of T cell receptor beta chains from one sample in a study of human T cells and chemical hapten exposure. TCRdb passed the RACE reads through MiXCR, listing each CDR3 protein once. The sample has 30,000 to 40,000 distinct CDR3 sequences, roughly an eighth seen once. This sample comprised whole blood, obtained in connection with sensitization to the hapten diphenylcyclopropenone (DPC). Receptors originate from a woman aged 40 to 50 with alopecia areata. Some clones in this sample may be carry-over from other donors' samples. CDR3s include the opening cysteine and the closing phenylalanine or tryptophan. D genes are given only for firm matches. Some rows mark clone size as missing; the rest say once, few, many or name a class of expanded clone.

cdr3_aa cdr3_nt clone_size j_call d_call v_call
CASSPLGDTQYF TGTGCCAGCAGCCCTCTAGGGGATACGCAGTATTTT NA TRBJ2-3 NA TRBV9
CSVEDAGVYEQYF TGCAGCGTTGAAGATGCAGGAGTATACGAGCAGTACTTC NA TRBJ2-7 NA TRBV29-1
CASMSGGDNEQFF TGTGCCAGCATGAGTGGGGGGGACAATGAGCAGTTCTTC NA TRBJ2-1 TRBD2 TRBV2
CASSPGHIQETQYF TGTGCCAGCAGCCCCGGACACATCCAAGAGACCCAGTACTTC NA TRBJ2-5 NA TRBV7-8
CASSYGLAGGTDTQYF TGCGCCAGCAGCTACGGACTAGCGGGAGGCACAGATACGCAGTATTTT NA TRBJ2-3 TRBD2 TRBV5-1
CSASPGAGGAGGYTF TGCAGCGCCTCTCCGGGGGCAGGGGGCGCGGGTGGCTACACCTTC many TRBJ1-2 TRBD1 TRBV29-1
CSARDSLTANYEQYF TGCAGTGCTAGAGATAGCCTGACGGCGAACTACGAGCAGTACTTC few TRBJ2-7 NA TRBV20-1
CSVGQGSYNEQFF TGCAGCGTCGGACAGGGCAGCTACAATGAGCAGTTCTTC NA TRBJ2-1 TRBD1 TRBV29-1
CSVEVNYGYTF TGCAGCGTTGAGGTTAACTATGGCTACACCTTC many TRBJ1-2 NA TRBV29-1
CASKFPSSYEQYF TGTGCCAGCAAGTTCCCGAGCTCCTACGAGCAGTACTTC NA TRBJ2-7 NA TRBV2
CASSTGPGGTEAFF TGTGCCAGCAGCACGGGACCCGGGGGCACTGAAGCTTTCTTT many TRBJ1-1 NA TRBV2
CASNPTGGLGYGYTF TGTGCCAGCAACCCGACAGGGGGGCTCGGGTATGGCTACACCTTC NA TRBJ1-2 TRBD1 TRBV12-3/TRBV12-4
CASSPLRQTEAFF TGTGCCAGCTCACCACTGAGACAGACTGAAGCTTTCTTT NA TRBJ1-1 NA TRBV18
CASSEGSNQPQHF TGTGCCAGCAGTGAGGGTAGCAATCAGCCCCAGCATTTT few TRBJ1-5 NA TRBV6-1
CSVLTGGWGETQYF TGCAGCGTTTTAACAGGGGGCTGGGGAGAGACCCAGTACTTC NA TRBJ2-5 TRBD1 TRBV29-1
CSARGGSGSTDTQYF TGCAGTGCCCGTGGGGGTAGCGGGAGCACAGATACGCAGTATTTT NA TRBJ2-3 TRBD2 TRBV20-1
CASSSTALLGYTF TGTGCCAGCAGTTCTACCGCCCTTCTTGGCTACACCTTC many TRBJ1-2 NA TRBV28
CASRTPREGNEQFF TGTGCCAGCAGAACCCCCAGGGAGGGCAATGAGCAGTTCTTC NA TRBJ2-1 TRBD2 TRBV28
CSVGDWDYGYTF TGCAGCGTTGGGGACTGGGACTATGGCTACACCTTC many TRBJ1-2 NA TRBV29-1
CSARSPGPSYEQYF TGCAGTGCTAGATCCCCCGGCCCTTCCTACGAGCAGTACTTC NA TRBJ2-7 NA TRBV20-1
CASSGFGRVETQYF TGTGCCAGCAGCGGGTTCGGAAGGGTTGAGACCCAGTACTTC NA TRBJ2-5 NA TRBV7-2
CASSQLHETLSSSYSSPLHF TGTGCCAGCAGCCAATTGCACGAGACACTTTCCAGCTCCTATAGTTCACCCCTCCACTTT NA TRBJ1-6 NA TRBV3-1
CASRGFSTDTQYF TGTGCCAGCCGCGGGTTTAGCACAGATACGCAGTATTTT few TRBJ2-3 NA TRBV28
CASSLGGGTAYEQYF TGTGCCAGCAGCTTAGGGGGAGGGACGGCCTACGAGCAGTACTTC many TRBJ2-7 TRBD2 TRBV7-2
CASSQVSVNEQFF TGTGCCAGCAGCCAAGTATCGGTCAATGAGCAGTTCTTC many TRBJ2-1 NA TRBV3-1
CSAPAGDSYNSPLHF TGCAGTGCCCCGGCGGGGGACTCCTATAATTCACCCCTCCACTTT few TRBJ1-6 NA TRBV20-1
CASTVQGNEQFF TGTGCCAGCACCGTCCAGGGGAATGAGCAGTTCTTC many TRBJ2-1 NA TRBV28
CASSPDRGRTDTQYF TGTGCCAGCAGTCCAGACAGGGGGCGAACAGATACGCAGTATTTT NA TRBJ2-3 TRBD1 TRBV6-4
CAWNHFLPGGYTF TGTGCCTGGAACCACTTCTTACCAGGAGGCTACACCTTC few TRBJ1-2 NA TRBV30
CAISVDMGGNTIYF TGTGCCATCAGTGTGGATATGGGCGGAAACACCATATATTTT NA TRBJ1-3 NA TRBV10-3
CASSLRFDTEAFF TGTGCCAGCAGCCTACGTTTTGACACTGAAGCTTTCTTT many TRBJ1-1 NA TRBV5-8
CSEQGLDEQFF TGCAGCGAACAGGGGTTGGATGAGCAGTTCTTC NA TRBJ2-1 TRBD1 TRBV29-1
CASSPQGGPLRDTQYF TGTGCCAGCTCACCGCAAGGGGGGCCTCTGCGGGATACGCAGTATTTT many TRBJ2-3 NA TRBV18
CASSLSRAYQETQYF TGCGCCAGCAGCTTGTCCAGAGCGTACCAAGAGACCCAGTACTTC many TRBJ2-5 NA TRBV5-1
CASSVEPHGKQFF TGTGCCAGCAGCGTAGAACCCCACGGTAAGCAGTTCTTC NA TRBJ2-1 NA TRBV9
CASSSTVTYEQYF TGTGCCAGCAGCTCGACGGTTACCTACGAGCAGTACTTC few TRBJ2-7 NA TRBV11-1
CASSLQRETEAFF TGTGCCAGCAGTTTACAAAGGGAAACTGAAGCTTTCTTT few TRBJ1-1 NA TRBV12-3/TRBV12-4
CATTGTSQRSQHF TGTGCCACCACCGGGACGTCCCAGAGGTCCCAGCATTTT NA TRBJ1-5 NA TRBV28
CASSTGALNEQFF TGTGCCAGCAGCACCGGAGCTCTCAATGAGCAGTTCTTC many TRBJ2-1 NA TRBV11-2
CSASRQPLGELFF TGCAGTGCTAGTCGTCAGCCCCTCGGGGAGCTGTTTTTT NA TRBJ2-2 NA TRBV20-1
CASSPGTEEQYF TGTGCCAGCAGCCCCGGGACGGAAGAGCAGTACTTC few TRBJ2-7 NA TRBV7-9
CASSLELDTQYF TGTGCCAGCAGCTTAGAGTTAGATACGCAGTATTTT once TRBJ2-3 NA TRBV11-2
CASSLEGLGTTEQFF TGTGCCAGCAGCCTGGAGGGACTAGGGACAACTGAGCAGTTCTTC many TRBJ2-1 TRBD2 TRBV7-6
CASLAGTSGSWDEQFF TGTGCCAGTCTGGCCGGGACTAGCGGGAGTTGGGATGAGCAGTTCTTC many TRBJ2-1 TRBD2 TRBV19
CASSLEARQAFF TGTGCCAGCAGCTTAGAGGCCCGGCAAGCTTTCTTT many TRBJ1-1 NA TRBV7-2
CASTGEQAFF TGTGCCAGCACCGGGGAGCAAGCTTTCTTT medium-sized TRBJ1-1 NA TRBV28
CASSLDPDTDTQYF TGTGCCAGCAGTTTAGATCCAGACACAGATACGCAGTATTTT few TRBJ2-3 NA TRBV12-3/TRBV12-4
CASSPYFGDSYNEQFF TGTGCCAGCAGTCCCTACTTCGGAGATTCCTACAATGAGCAGTTCTTC many TRBJ2-1 NA TRBV27
CASSFGTGLGSYNEQFF TGTGCCAGCAGTTTCGGAACAGGGTTAGGGTCCTACAATGAGCAGTTCTTC many TRBJ2-1 NA TRBV12-3/TRBV12-4
CASSEGTSYEQYF TGCGCCAGCAGCGAGGGGACCTCCTACGAGCAGTACTTC NA TRBJ2-7 NA TRBV5-1
CASNRALWTDEQYF TGTGCCAGCAACAGGGCACTTTGGACGGACGAGCAGTACTTC few TRBJ2-7 NA TRBV6-6
CAISDLGAEETQYF TGTGCCATCAGTGACTTAGGGGCCGAAGAGACCCAGTACTTC NA TRBJ2-5 NA TRBV10-3
CASSSRQPHLAGGLYEQYF TGTGCCAGCAGTTCCCGTCAGCCCCATCTAGCGGGGGGGCTCTACGAGCAGTACTTC many TRBJ2-7 TRBD2 TRBV6-6
CASSIDGGGTDTQYF TGTGCCAGCAGCATAGACGGGGGGGGCACAGATACGCAGTATTTT NA TRBJ2-3 TRBD2 TRBV6-5
CASSETGGVYGYTF TGCGCCAGCAGTGAGACCGGAGGGGTCTATGGCTACACCTTC NA TRBJ1-2 NA TRBV10-1
CASTLQTEAFF TGTGCCAGCACACTCCAGACTGAAGCTTTCTTT NA TRBJ1-1 NA TRBV6-2/TRBV6-3
CASSPDSQGGPLHF TGTGCCAGCAGTCCGGACAGTCAGGGAGGGCCCCTCCACTTT NA TRBJ1-6 NA TRBV27
CASSFVNTEAFF TGTGCCAGCAGTTTTGTGAACACTGAAGCTTTCTTT many TRBJ1-1 NA TRBV28